What follows are 19 T cell receptor beta chains derived from one specimen sequenced in a study of regulatory T cells in long-lasting Graves disease. Through Arm-PCR of CDR3 regions and iRepertoire HTBI primers, TCR beta libraries were built. TCRdb re-called the multiplex PCR reads through MiXCR, storing one row per CDR3 protein. This sample has around 450,000 distinct CDR3 sequences, with about 15% found just once. Time point described: newly diagnosed GD, antithyroid drugs for less than 3 months. The TCR library used RNA extracted from PBMCs. These data were also reused for a study on T cells in Graves' hyperthyroidism and ophthalmopathy.

The material was peripheral blood mononuclear cells (PBMCs), obtained at new diagnosis, from a patient treated with antithyroid drugs. These receptors were collected from a woman aged 25 to 39 with Graves disease.

This clonotype was seen at least ten times. V and J are TRBV12-3 or TRBV12-4 and TRBJ2-5; tentatively, D is TRBD1 or TRBD2 (5 bases each). V lost 1 base and J 3 bases, leaving 9 bases between the germline ends. This CDR3 is built from 14 residues. The CDR3 DNA is TGTGCCAGCAGTTTAGTGGGGGAAAAAGAGACCCAGTACTTC. This encodes CASSLVGEKETQYF.

This clonotype was observed many times. This chain links TRBV7-9 with TRBJ2-1; D might be TRBD1 (5 bases). The ends were cut back, 6 bases at V and 7 bases at J, with 19 bases in the middle. The CDR3 extends over 15 amino acids. Germline CDR1 is SEHNR and CDR2 is FQNEAQ (reference sequence). The CDR3 coding sequence is TGTGCCAGCAGTCAGGGTGAGGTTGTAGCAAATGAGCAGTTCTTC. Amino acids: CASSQGEVVANEQFF. Looking up the rest from reference TRBV7-9 and TRBJ2-1 gives the full variable domain: DTGVSQNPRHKITKRGQNVTFRCDPISEHNRLYWYRQTLGQGPEFLTYFQNEAQLEKSRLLSDRFSAERPKGSFSTLEIQRTEQGDSAMYLCASSQGEVVANEQFFGPGTRLTVL.

This clonotype occurred a few times. The chain links TRBV19 to TRBJ2-3; the D is unclear. The CDR3 contains 16 residues. CDR1 is LNHDA and CDR2 is SQIVND in the germline V gene (reference sequence). The V end lost 4 bases, the J end lost 0 bases, and 14 bases lay between the germline ends. CDR3 coding DNA: TGTGCCAGTAGTACCCATCGCACATCTAGCACAGATACGCAGTATTTT. As protein: CASSTHRTSSTDTQYF.

The genes are TRBV28 and TRBJ2-5; 9 bases line up with TRBD2. V dropped 4 bases and J dropped 5; count of bases not matched to a gene: 14. The length of the CDR3 is 17 residues. The germline V gene has CDR1 MDHEN and CDR2 SYDVKM. CDR3 amino acids: CASSSTFISGGSETQYF. In nucleotides, the CDR3 is TGTGCCAGCAGTTCCACCTTCATTAGCGGGGGAAGTGAGACCCAGTACTTC. The full variable domain, completed using reference TRBV28 and TRBJ2-5, is DVKVTQSSRYLVKRTGEKVFLECVQDMDHENMFWYRQDPGLGLRLIYFSYDVKMKEKGDIPEGYSVSREKKERFSLILESASTNQTSMYLCASSSTFISGGSETQYFGPGTRLLVL.

On this clonotype: This may come from a read error, since a much larger clone is one base off. The chain joins TRBV24-1 to TRBJ2-7, with 12 bases fitting TRBD2. Germline CDR1 reads KGHDR; CDR2 reads SFDVKD. This CDR3 has 15 amino acids. The DNA for the CDR3 is TGTGCCGCCAGTGCGAAGACTAGCGGGAGCTGGGAGCAGTACTTC. Translation gives CAASAKTSGSWEQYF.

This clonotype was seen at least ten times. The chain carries TRBV5-1 and TRBJ2-2; 10 nucleotides line up with TRBD2. V shed 4 bases and J 3 bases; nucleotides not matched to a gene: 3. Germline CDR1 and CDR2: SGHRS and YFSETQ. The CDR3 covers 15 residues. The DNA of the CDR3 is TGCGCCAGCAGCCCGGGACTAGCGCACACCGGGGAGCTGTTTTTT. Its protein product is CASSPGLAHTGELFF. Using reference TRBV5-1 and TRBJ2-2 for the parts outside the CDR3, the full variable domain is KAGVTQTPRYLIKTRGQQVTLSCSPISGHRSVSWYQQTPGQGLQFLFEYFSETQRNKGNFPGRFSGRQFSNSRSEMNVSTLELGDSALYLCASSPGLAHTGELFFGEGSRLTVL.

This clonotype has ten or more counts. Here the CDR3 DNA reads TGTGCCAGCACCCTAGGGACTAGCTATATGGATGAGCAGTTCTTC. Its protein product is CASTLGTSYMDEQFF. The chain combines TRBV11-1 with TRBJ2-1, with 9 bases lining up with TRBD2. In germline, CDR1 is SGHAT, CDR2 FQDESV (reference sequence). This CDR3 region has 15 residues. V was pared by 7 bases and J by 8 bases, with 12 bases of the junction left unmatched.

This clonotype has ten or more counts. The gene calls are TRBV7-9 and TRBJ2-3; D not resolved. CDR1 is SEHNR, CDR2 FQNEAQ, per germline (reference sequence). The V gene lost 6 bases and the J gene lost 2 bases, with 9 bases spanning the gap. The CDR3 extends over 13 amino acids. The CDR3 spells CASSVAFTDTQYF. DNA for the CDR3: TGTGCCAGCAGTGTTGCCTTCACAGATACGCAGTATTTT.

The V gene is TRBV6-2 or TRBV6-3, the J gene TRBJ1-2; maybe TRBD1 (6 bases). The germline V gene encodes CDR1 MNHEY and CDR2 SVGEGT. The CDR3 runs 15 residues. The V end was cut by 4 bases, the J end by 0 bases, with 12 bases between. The CDR3 region is CASSLQGPSNYGYTF. CDR3 coding DNA: TGTGCCAGCAGTTTACAGGGCCCTTCTAACTATGGCTACACCTTC.

The CDR3 loop is CASSRLAGGNNEQFF. CDR3 nucleotides: TGTGCCAGCAGCCGACTAGCGGGGGGGAACAATGAGCAGTTCTTC. This sequence joins TRBV2 and TRBJ2-1; 14 bases line up with TRBD2. CDR3 length: 15 amino acids. Trimming at V came to 6 bases and at J to 5 bases, leaving 3 bases not matched to a gene. Germline CDR1 is SNHLY and CDR2 is FYNNEI.

This clonotype was recorded many times. This sequence joins TRBV7-2 and TRBJ2-1; no reliable D call. Per the germline V gene, CDR1 is SGHTA and CDR2 is FQGNSA. The CDR3 runs 16 residues. With 1 base removed from V and 2 bases from J, the gap between germline ends came to 12 bases. The CDR3 is CASSLEGSPAYNEQFF. CDR3 coding DNA: TGTGCCAGCAGCTTAGAGGGTAGCCCTGCCTACAATGAGCAGTTCTTC.

The chain combines TRBV20-1 with TRBJ1-1, with D hard to call. Germline V CDR1 and CDR2: DFQATT, SNEGSKA (reference sequence). The CDR3 has 13 amino acids. Between the trimmed V and J ends, which lost 4 bases and 4 bases, there was a span of 13 bases. CDR3 sequence reads: CSAKFSRVTEAFF. CDR3 coding DNA: TGCAGTGCTAAATTCAGCAGAGTCACTGAAGCTTTCTTT.

On this clonotype itself: Germline is not matched at one junction end, which may reflect a read error. The CDR3, as DNA: TGTGCCAGCCGCGGGACAGGTCGTGAAAAACCGTTTTTT. Translating it yields CASRGTGREKPFF. The chain employs TRBV12-3 or TRBV12-4 and TRBJ1-4; 8 bases are a match to TRBD1. The CDR3 is 13 residues long.

This chain uses TRBV6-1 with TRBJ1-6, with D possibly TRBD1 on 5 matching bases. Per the germline V gene, CDR1 is MNHNS and CDR2 is SASEGT. The V end was cut by 5 bases, the J end by 0 bases, with 20 bases between. This CDR3 has 19 amino acids. The CDR3 sequence: CASSRLTSGTSSYNSPLHF. The CDR3 DNA reads TGTGCCAGCAGTCGTCTTACGTCCGGGACTAGCTCCTATAATTCACCCCTCCACTTT.

This clonotype was seen at least ten times. The gene calls are TRBV20-1 and TRBJ1-1; no clear D. The CDR3 is 16 residues long. V was trimmed by 2 bases and J by 5 bases, leaving 21 bases between them. Looked up from germline, CDR1 is DFQATT and CDR2 is SNEGSKA (reference sequence). The CDR3, as DNA: TGCAGTGCTAGAACTATTCCCCTGGCGTCGGGAACTGAAGCTTTCTTT. Its protein product is CSARTIPLASGTEAFF.

This clonotype was detected many times. As DNA, the CDR3 is TGTGCCAGCAGCCAAGGTGGACAGGGGATGAACACTGAAGCTTTCTTT. It codes for CASSQGGQGMNTEAFF. The V gene is TRBV3-1, the J gene TRBJ1-1; 9 positions match TRBD1. V lost 1 base, J lost 0 bases, and 3 bases stayed unmatched. The CDR3 is 16 amino acids. Germline V lookup: CDR1 LGHDT, CDR2 YNNKEL (reference sequence).

This clonotype appeared many times. This sequence joins TRBV27 and TRBJ1-1; D gene unclear. The CDR3 length is 12 residues. Germline CDR1 is MNHEY and CDR2 is SMNVEV (reference sequence). The V end lost 3 bases, the J end lost 6 bases, and 8 bases lay between the germline ends. The CDR3 sequence: CASSFAGAEAFF. CDR3 in DNA: TGTGCCAGCAGTTTTGCGGGCGCTGAAGCTTTCTTT.

This clonotype occurred a few times. The chain links TRBV10-3 to TRBJ2-1; 8 bases map to TRBD1. Germline trimming cut 4 bases from V and 0 bases from J; bases unmatched to any gene: 2. Germline lookup yields CDR1 ENHRY and CDR2 SYGVKD. CDR3 length equals 15 residues. In DNA, the CDR3 is TGTGCCATCAGTGCGGGGACAGGCTCCTACAATGAGCAGTTCTTC. This encodes CAISAGTGSYNEQFF.

This clonotype was counted between two and nine times. The chain recombines TRBV20-1 with TRBJ1-3; D might be TRBD1 (5 bases). The length of the CDR3 is 17 residues. Per germline, CDR1 DFQATT and CDR2 SNEGSKA (reference sequence). V lost 5 bases and J 0 bases, leaving 20 bases between the germline ends. The CDR3 bases are TGCAGTGCTCTTAAGAACGAGTGGGGACGCTCTGGAAACACCATATATTTT. It specifies CSALKNEWGRSGNTIYF.